This T cell receptor beta chain comes out of a study of blood T cell repertoires in COVID-19. As for the study in general: In each case, the material was cDNA or gDNA derived from T cells, B-cell-depleted T cells, or PBMCs.

Assay used: immunoSEQ multiplex PCR; TCRdb lists only in-frame clones, some missing. The table records roughly 180,000 clones, approximately 88% of them present only once. This CDR3 is built from 11 residues. Germline-derived CDR1 and CDR2 are PRHDT and FYEKMQ (reference sequence). Trimming left V 3 bases short and J 4 bases short, with 2 bases between. Participants came from some 26 US areas, aged about 18 to 89 years. Participants' own reports of clinical history determined their cohort assignment. The sequenced sample consisted of PBMCs or T cells enriched from blood (not recorded which). The chain carries TRBV13 and TRBJ2-3; D remains ambiguous. The clonotype was recovered from a woman aged 55-75 years who had recovered from COVID-19. CDR3 coding DNA: TGTGCCAGCAGCTTCGCAGATACGCAGTATTTT. It specifies CASSFADTQYF.